The 2 T cell receptor beta chains below come from one sample, sequenced in a study of identical twins (TCRdb year 2016). Library creation used 5' RACE. The sequencing machine was an Illumina HiSeq 2000. TCRdb's own reprocessing of the public reads used fastp at Q25 and MiXCR and kept productive beta chains. Duplicate CDR3 protein sequences are folded into a single record with the most common DNA and genes. The sample table lists about 720,000 distinct CDR3 sequences, 18% of them with a count of one. The top ten hold about an eighth of the sample. The same data also went into a second study, on T cells expressing NK-cell markers.

The sequencing sample was made of PBMCs. These receptor sequences come from a woman younger than 35 in good health.

The CDR3 DNA reads as TGTGCCAGCAGTTTATCGGGACGCTCTTCACCCCTCCACTTT. Protein sequence: CASSLSGRSSPLHF. This rearrangement joins TRBV12-3 or TRBV12-4 to TRBJ1-6; TRBD1 is a possible D gene (5 bases). The V gene lost 2 bases and the J gene lost 9 bases, with 11 bases spanning the gap. The CDR3 runs 14 residues.

This clonotype appeared a few times. This chain connects TRBV7-9 to TRBJ1-1; no clear D gene. V was clipped by 1 base and J by 2 bases, with 8 bases between them. In germline, CDR1 is SEHNR, CDR2 FQNEAQ (reference sequence). The CDR3 is made up of 14 amino acids. CDR3 nucleotides: TGTGCCAGCAGCTTAGGGCACTTTAACACTGAAGCTTTCTTT. Translated, it gives CASSLGHFNTEAFF.